The T cell receptor beta chain described here comes from a study of OX40 agonist ivuxolimab in advanced cancers. Overall study: A diagnosis of hepatocellular carcinoma, melanoma, renal cell or head and neck cancer was present in dose-escalation patients.

The CDR3 consists of 17 residues. Germline V gene lookup returns CDR1 KGHSH and CDR2 LQKENI. V shed 6 bases and J 0 bases; nucleotides not matched to a gene: 8. Profiled with immunoSEQ multiplex PCR; TCRdb holds only in-frame clones, not every one. Of approximately 100,000 clones in the sample, around nine tenths were seen once. The sampling schedule covered blood at baseline, cycle 4 day 1, and cycle 7 day 1. This chain links TRBV18 with TRBJ1-6, with 7 nucleotides matching TRBD1. The specimen comprised CD4+ or CD8+ T cells sorted from blood, sampled in a trial of the OX40 agonist ivuxolimab. The receptor's source is an adult with an advanced solid tumor such as melanoma, head and neck, liver or kidney cancer. The CDR3 here is CASSPYRGSSYNSPLHF. The CDR3 DNA reads TGTGCCAGCTCGCCATACAGGGGAAGCTCCTATAATTCACCCCTCCACTTT.